These T cell receptor beta chains were read from a single sample in a study of blood T cell repertoires in COVID-19. Profiled with immunoSEQ multiplex PCR; TCRdb holds only in-frame clones, not every one. The sample lists just over 150,000 clones, more than 65% occurring once. Material: peripheral blood. The receptors originated from a woman in her fifties or sixties with acute or convalescent COVID-19. Both conserved end residues are part of each CDR3. The D gene is left open where the match is weak. Clone size is shown for a subset of rows, as once, few, many or a class of expanded clone.

CDR3 DNA: TGTGCCAGTAGTAGAGGGAGCCGGGAGACCCAGTACTTC
CDR3 protein: CASSRGSRETQYF
J gene: TRBJ2-5
D gene: -
clone size: -
V gene: TRBV19

CDR3 DNA: TGCGCCAGCAGCTTGGAGGCAGGTTCTCAGCCCCAGCATTTT
CDR3 protein: CASSLEAGSQPQHF
J gene: TRBJ1-5
D gene: -
clone size: -
V gene: TRBV5-1

CDR3 DNA: TGTGCCAGCAGCCGAGGAGTAGGTGAGCAGTTCTTC
CDR3 protein: CASSRGVGEQFF
J gene: TRBJ2-1
D gene: -
clone size: -
V gene: TRBV11-3

CDR3 DNA: TGTGCCAGCAGCCCTGGACTAGCGGGGGCCATGTTCTTC
CDR3 protein: CASSPGLAGAMFF
J gene: TRBJ2-1
D gene: TRBD2
clone size: -
V gene: TRBV7-3

CDR3 DNA: TGTGCCAGCAGTTACGACGGGCGAGGACAGGCCTACGAGCAGTACTTC
CDR3 protein: CASSYDGRGQAYEQYF
J gene: TRBJ2-7
D gene: TRBD1
clone size: -
V gene: TRBV6-5

CDR3 DNA: TGTGCCAGCAGTTTCAAGGGGGCATATTCACCCCTCCACTTT
CDR3 protein: CASSFKGAYSPLHF
J gene: TRBJ1-6
D gene: TRBD1
clone size: -
V gene: TRBV28

CDR3 DNA: TGTGCCAGTAGGGCCCCCGGGGGTCGGACCGGGGAGCTGTTTTTT
CDR3 protein: CASRAPGGRTGELFF
J gene: TRBJ2-2
D gene: -
clone size: -
V gene: TRBV19

CDR3 DNA: TGTGCCAGCAGCCAACAGGGAGGCTACACCTTC
CDR3 protein: CASSQQGGYTF
J gene: TRBJ1-2
D gene: -
clone size: -
V gene: TRBV7-2

CDR3 DNA: TGCAGTGCTAGTTCAGGGTTCGAGCAGTACTTC
CDR3 protein: CSASSGFEQYF
J gene: TRBJ2-7
D gene: -
clone size: -
V gene: TRBV20-1

CDR3 DNA: TGCGCCAGCAGCCCGAGGATTGCGGGGGGGCAGGAGACCCAGTACTTC
CDR3 protein: CASSPRIAGGQETQYF
J gene: TRBJ2-5
D gene: TRBD2
clone size: -
V gene: TRBV5-1

CDR3 DNA: TGTGCCAGCAGTTACCTCCTACTAAAGCACCAAGAGACCCAGTACTTC
CDR3 protein: CASSYLLLKHQETQYF
J gene: TRBJ2-5
D gene: -
clone size: once
V gene: TRBV6-2/TRBV6-3

CDR3 DNA: TGTGCCAGCAGTCCTCCCCAGGGGGGCGGTTTCTACAATGAGCAGTTCTTC
CDR3 protein: CASSPPQGGGFYNEQFF
J gene: TRBJ2-1
D gene: -
clone size: -
V gene: TRBV28

CDR3 DNA: TGTGCCAGCAGCGCCGGACAGGGGCACTCCTACGAGCAGTACTTC
CDR3 protein: CASSAGQGHSYEQYF
J gene: TRBJ2-7
D gene: TRBD1
clone size: few
V gene: TRBV9

CDR3 DNA: TGTGCCAGCAGTGGCCCCCCAACAGGGATAGGCTACGAGCAGTACTTC
CDR3 protein: CASSGPPTGIGYEQYF
J gene: TRBJ2-7
D gene: -
clone size: -
V gene: TRBV6-1

CDR3 DNA: TGTGCCAGCAGCCGAGTCCAAGAGACCCAGTACTTC
CDR3 protein: CASSRVQETQYF
J gene: TRBJ2-5
D gene: -
clone size: -
V gene: TRBV3-1/TRBV3-2

CDR3 DNA: TGTGCCAGTAGTATCCGACAGGGGCCAGGCACTGAAGCTTTCTTT
CDR3 protein: CASSIRQGPGTEAFF
J gene: TRBJ1-1
D gene: TRBD1
clone size: once
V gene: TRBV19

CDR3 DNA: TGCGCCAGCAGCCAAGAGGGCAGGGGTTCCGGAAACACCATATATTTT
CDR3 protein: CASSQEGRGSGNTIYF
J gene: TRBJ1-3
D gene: -
clone size: once
V gene: TRBV4-3

CDR3 DNA: TGTGCCAGTAGCCTAAAGGGAGACAATTCACCCCTCCACTTT
CDR3 protein: CASSLKGDNSPLHF
J gene: TRBJ1-6
D gene: -
clone size: -
V gene: TRBV19

CDR3 DNA: TGTGCCAGCACCCAATGGGGGGGAATCGAGCAGTACTTC
CDR3 protein: CASTQWGGIEQYF
J gene: TRBJ2-7
D gene: TRBD2
clone size: -
V gene: TRBV11-2

CDR3 DNA: TGTGCCAGCACTTTATGGGCGGGGACTAACTATGGCTACACCTTC
CDR3 protein: CASTLWAGTNYGYTF
J gene: TRBJ1-2
D gene: -
clone size: -
V gene: TRBV7-9

CDR3 DNA: TGCGCCAGCAGCCAAGATTCCGGGAGGAACTCCTACGAGCAGTACTTC
CDR3 protein: CASSQDSGRNSYEQYF
J gene: TRBJ2-7
D gene: TRBD2
clone size: -
V gene: TRBV4-3

CDR3 DNA: TGTGCCAGCAGCCGCTCGGCGGGGCAAGAGACCCAGTACTTC
CDR3 protein: CASSRSAGQETQYF
J gene: TRBJ2-5
D gene: -
clone size: few
V gene: TRBV11-3

CDR3 DNA: TGTGCCAGCAGCGTAGTGGGTGACTCCCAAGAGACCCAGTACTTC
CDR3 protein: CASSVVGDSQETQYF
J gene: TRBJ2-5
D gene: -
clone size: -
V gene: TRBV9

CDR3 DNA: TGTGCCAGCAGCTCCCCCAGCGGCGGGGATATCAATGAGCAGTTCTTC
CDR3 protein: CASSSPSGGDINEQFF
J gene: TRBJ2-1
D gene: -
clone size: -
V gene: TRBV7-3